These 17 T cell receptor beta chains originate from one sample sequenced in a study of glioma-infiltrating T cells after dendritic cell vaccination. Profiled with immunoSEQ multiplex PCR; TCRdb holds only in-frame clones, not every one. The table records under 100,000 clones, 85% to 90% of them present only once. Sequenced material: blood, taken before dendritic cell vaccination. All receptors derive from a human donor with glioblastoma.

The chain links TRBV11-2 to TRBJ2-6; D is ambiguous. Trimming removed 5 bases at V and 3 bases at J, with 8 bases between. The germline gives CDR1 SGHAT, CDR2 FQNNGV. The CDR3 contains 14 residues. CDR3 protein: CASSASDGANVLTF. CDR3 DNA sequence: TGTGCCAGCAGCGCCAGTGATGGGGCCAACGTCCTGACTTTC.

The chain has TRBV11-2 and TRBJ1-2; no reliable D call. The length of the CDR3 is 14 residues. Trimming left V 5 bases short and J 6 bases short, with 16 bases between. Germline CDR1 reads SGHAT; CDR2 reads FQNNGV. CDR3 DNA sequence: TGTGCCAGCAGCCCGTTCACTTTTTTGGATGGCTACACCTTC. This translates into CASSPFTFLDGYTF.

The V and J genes are TRBV28 and TRBJ2-1; 7 nucleotides match TRBD1. The junction had 10 bases not matched to a gene; V was cut back by 1 base and J by 7 bases. CDR3 size: 16 residues. From germline, CDR1 is MDHEN and CDR2 SYDVKM. CDR3 in DNA: TGTGCCAGCAGTTTATTTAAGCGACAGGGCGAAAATGAGCAGTTCTTC. Its translation: CASSLFKRQGENEQFF.

V is TRBV4-1 and J is TRBJ2-3, with TRBD2 matching over 13 bases. The germline CDR1 and CDR2 sequences are MGHRA and YSYEKL. With V trimmed by 11 bases and J by 2 bases, 7 bases remained unmatched. This CDR3 comprises 15 residues. The CDR3 DNA follows: TGCGCCGTCGGACTAGCGGGGGACTACACAGATACGCAGTATTTT. This encodes CAVGLAGDYTDTQYF.

V gene TRBV15 combines with J gene TRBJ1-2; the match to TRBD1 covers 7 bases. Germline assignment: CDR1 LNHNV and CDR2 YYDKDF (reference sequence). V lost 0 bases and J lost 8; bases outside the gene matches: 3. The CDR3 sequence is 13 residues long. The CDR3: CATSRDTGVGYTF. The CDR3 DNA reads TGTGCCACCAGCAGAGATACAGGGGTGGGCTACACCTTC.

V usage is TRBV27 and J usage is TRBJ1-2; 11 positions match TRBD1. The CDR3 loop spans 15 amino acids. V was clipped by 6 bases and J by 6 bases; unmatched bases: 9. CDR1 is MNHEY, CDR2 SMNVEV, per germline (reference sequence). CDR3 amino acids: CASSLTDRGRDGYTF. DNA for the CDR3: TGTGCCAGCAGCCTTACGGACAGGGGGCGAGATGGCTACACCTTC.

The chain uses TRBV18 and TRBJ2-1; tentatively, D is TRBD1 (6 bases). Germline CDR1 KGHSH, CDR2 LQKENI. CDR3 size: 15 residues. The ends were cut back, 3 bases at V and 5 bases at J, with 14 bases in the middle. This chain's CDR3 is CASSPPGTTHNEQFF. The CDR3 DNA follows: TGTGCCAGCTCACCCCCCGGGACAACCCACAATGAGCAGTTCTTC.

The chain recombines TRBV9 with TRBJ1-1; no reliable D call. Germline CDR1 reads SGDLS; CDR2 reads YYNGEE. Trimming removed 0 bases at V and 2 bases at J, with 5 bases between. This CDR3 has 13 residues. The CDR3 nucleotides are TGTGCCAGCAGCGTAGTACAAAACACTGAAGCTTTCTTT. Encoded protein: CASSVVQNTEAFF.

J is TRBJ2-7 and V is TRBV6-5; TRBD2 is a possible D gene (5 bases). Per the germline V gene, CDR1 is MNHEY and CDR2 is SVGAGI. CDR3 length: 15 amino acids. V gave up 2 bases and J gave up 3 bases, with 14 bases separating them. DNA of the CDR3: TGTGCCAGCAGTTACGGGAGACCAAGCGTCTACGAGCAGTACTTC. Translation gives CASSYGRPSVYEQYF.

This clone was found a few times. The chain employs TRBV5-1 and TRBJ2-7; 9 bases align to TRBD1. CDR3 size: 16 residues. The V gene's germline CDR1 is SGHRS and CDR2 YFSETQ. The V segment lost 4 bases and the J segment 6 bases; nucleotides outside the gene matches: 14. Here the CDR3 DNA reads TGCGCCAGCAGCACCGGACCACCGGGACAGGGTGGCGAGCAGTACTTC. It specifies CASSTGPPGQGGEQYF.

The chain uses TRBV5-1 and TRBJ1-2, with D unresolved. The germline V and J ends were trimmed by 0 bases and 6 bases, with 6 bases remaining between them. The CDR3 runs to 12 residues. The V gene's germline CDR1 is SGHRS and CDR2 YFSETQ. CDR3 bases: TGCGCCAGCAGCTTGGCGCAGGATGGCTACACCTTC. It specifies CASSLAQDGYTF.

V is TRBV5-1 and J is TRBJ1-1; 9 nucleotides align to TRBD1. The germline V gene encodes CDR1 SGHRS and CDR2 YFSETQ. V shed 0 bases, J shed 5 bases, and the junction held 2 bases outside the gene matches. This CDR3 region has 14 residues. The CDR3 protein is CASSLGTGVTEAFF. CDR3 coding DNA: TGCGCCAGCAGCTTGGGGACAGGGGTGACTGAAGCTTTCTTT.

V gene TRBV7-6 combines with J gene TRBJ2-1; D perhaps matches TRBD2 (5 bases). Trimming removed 3 bases at V and 4 bases at J, with 16 bases between. The V gene's germline CDR1 is SGHVS and CDR2 FNYEAQ. This CDR3 has 16 residues. The CDR3 nucleotides are TGTGCCAGCAGCTTGTCACGGGGTACCACTTACAATGAGCAGTTCTTC. Protein: CASSLSRGTTYNEQFF.

This chain links TRBV5-4 with TRBJ2-1, with TRBD2 identical over 11 bases. Trimming took 5 bases from V and 2 from J; bases not matched to a gene: 0. The CDR3 runs to 14 residues. Germline CDR1 is SGHNT and CDR2 is YYREEE (reference sequence). This chain's CDR3 is CASSSGRAYNEQFF. In DNA form, the CDR3 reads TGTGCCAGCAGTAGCGGGAGGGCCTACAATGAGCAGTTCTTC.

This CDR3 reads CASSVRPARVADTQYF. The CDR3 DNA reads as TGTGCCAGCAGCGTACGTCCGGCCAGGGTGGCAGATACGCAGTATTTT. V usage is TRBV9 and J usage is TRBJ2-3; D possibly corresponds to TRBD1 (5 bases). Trimming pared 1 base from V and 4 bases from J, leaving 16 bases between. The CDR3 is 16 residues long. CDR1 is SGDLS, CDR2 YYNGEE, per germline. Full variable domain (rest looked up from reference TRBV9 and TRBJ2-3): DSGVTQTPKHLITATGQRVTLRCSPRSGDLSVYWYQQSLDQGLQFLIQYYNGEERAKGNILERFSAQQFPDLHSELNLSSLELGDSALYFCASSVRPARVADTQYFGPGTRLTVL.

The chain is built from TRBV5-4 and TRBJ2-5; 9 bases match TRBD1. This CDR3 has 15 residues. Germline-derived CDR1 and CDR2 are SGHNT and YYREEE (reference sequence). J lost 2 bases, V lost 7 bases, and 9 bases had no gene match. The DNA of the CDR3 is TGTGCCAGCGGCAAGGACAGGGGCCTTCAAGAGACCCAGTACTTC. Residues: CASGKDRGLQETQYF.

This rearrangement joins TRBV27 to TRBJ1-5; a weak D match, TRBD1 (5 bases). This CDR3 has 14 residues. Germline CDR1 and CDR2: MNHEY and SMNVEV (reference sequence). Trimming took off 0 bases at V and 7 bases at J, with 10 bases between the two ends. As DNA, the CDR3 is TGTGCCAGCAGTTTATCAGGGGAAGAACAGCCCCAGCATTTT. It is translated as CASSLSGEEQPQHF.